The next 5 T cell receptor beta chains were all read from a single sample in a study of blood T cell repertoires in COVID-19. Libraries were prepared by immunoSEQ multiplex PCR; TCRdb keeps only in-frame clonotypes and omits some of them. The table lists around 210,000 clones, about 78% of them singletons, with 5.5% in the top ten. The sequenced sample was peripheral blood. The receptors derive from a woman in her seventies with acute or convalescent COVID-19.

The chain combines TRBV28 with TRBJ2-7; D may be TRBD1 (6 bases). The V gene's germline CDR1 is MDHEN and CDR2 SYDVKM. The CDR3 extends over 12 amino acids. V was trimmed by 6 bases and J by 3 bases, leaving 9 bases between them. CDR3 in amino acids: CASRTDSYEQYF. CDR3 bases: TGTGCCAGCAGAACGGACAGCTACGAGCAGTACTTC.

CDR3 residues: CASSSTSNGELFF. Written as DNA, the CDR3 is TGTGCCAGCAGTTCAACTAGCAACGGGGAGCTGTTTTTT. The genes are TRBV12-3 or TRBV12-4 and TRBJ2-2; the D gene is possibly TRBD2 (6 bases). This CDR3 is 13 amino acids long. Trimming took off 4 bases at V and 7 bases at J, with 10 bases between the two ends.

This chain joins TRBV4-1 and TRBJ1-6, with D hard to call. Trimming cost V 1 base and J 2 bases, with 3 bases left between them. From germline, CDR1 is MGHRA and CDR2 YSYEKL. The length of the CDR3 is 14 residues. The CDR3 region is CASSQGPYNSPLHF. In DNA, the CDR3 is TGCGCCAGCAGCCAAGGGCCCTATAATTCACCCCTCCACTTT.

The chain joins TRBV21-1 to TRBJ2-5; the D segment call TRBD1 is taken from the table without a DNA check. TRBV21-1 is termed a pseudogene. This CDR3 has 23 residues. The CDR3 bases are TGTGCCAGCAGCAAAGGGTTGACTCATAGGGGCAGAACTATCACTTCCCAACAAGAGACCCAGTACTTC. Its translation is CASSKGLTHRGRTITSQQETQYF.

The table lists this clone with a few counts. One end of the junction is discordant with germline, which a read error may explain. The chain uses TRBV3-1 (or the pseudogene TRBV3-2) and TRBJ1-1; the match to TRBD1 covers 7 bases. The length of the CDR3 is 15 residues. CDR1 LGHDT and CDR2 YNNKEL come from the germline V gene (reference sequence). For the CDR3, the DNA is TGTGCCAGCAGCCAGGGGGACAGTTGGAACCCTGAAGCTTTCTTT. This translates into CASSQGDSWNPEAFF.